This T cell receptor (beta chain) was sequenced in a study of technical replicates of blood from a few donors. The method was immunoSEQ multiplex PCR; TCRdb's version includes in-frame clones alone and lacks a portion of them. This table holds about 97,000 clones, 95% to 96% found once. Sequencing was carried out using T cells isolated from PBMCs. The clonotype originates from a human donor in good health.

The CDR3 DNA is TGTGCCAGCAGCTCCCGGACTAGCGGGGGGGCCTCGGATACGCAGTATTTT. Amino acid sequence: CASSSRTSGGASDTQYF. The chain carries TRBV2 and TRBJ2-3, with 15 bases fitting TRBD2. Germline assignment: CDR1 SNHLY and CDR2 FYNNEI. The CDR3 contains 17 residues. With V trimmed by 6 bases and J by 6 bases, 10 bases remained unmatched.